The TCR beta chain described here comes from a study of blood T cell repertoires in COVID-19. Study-wide context: Acute-phase and convalescent COVID-19 samples originated in the United States, Italy and Spain.

Under the authors' procedure: Amplification with reference gene primers provided the estimates of nucleated cell counts. TCRdb keeps only in-frame clones here, not all; method: immunoSEQ multiplex PCR. That table gives V, J and clone size, and the DNA gave D and trimming. The data contain some 330,000 clones, approximately 88% of them singletons. The study counted Cohort 3 donors as recovered given two negative PCRs, clearance, or symptom resolution. Source material: PBMCs or T cells enriched from blood (not recorded which). The TCR comes from a man aged 25-45 years who had recovered from COVID-19.

CDR3 protein: CASSLLSDAAGQPQHF. The CDR3 bases are TGTGCCAGCAGCCTCCTATCAGACGCTGCAGGTCAGCCCCAGCATTTT. The chain combines TRBV5-6 with TRBJ1-5; D is uncertain. V was trimmed by 4 bases and J by 6 bases, leaving 20 bases between them. Looked up from germline, CDR1 is SGHDT and CDR2 is YYEEEE. The CDR3 runs to 16 residues.